This T cell receptor beta chain was found in a study of cytomegalovirus exposure and HLA in healthy donors. The CDR3 has 14 amino acids. Germline V CDR1 and CDR2: LNHDA, SQIVND (reference sequence). V lost 2 bases to trimming and J lost 0 bases, with 8 bases between them. 13 Jbeta primers and 60 Vbeta primers were used for the PCR. The assay was immunoSEQ multiplex PCR, and TCRdb's table has in-frame clones only and misses some. The sample carries some 200,000 clones, about 13% recorded once. This receptor was obtained from a middle-aged man in good health and CMV-seropositive. This sequence joins TRBV19 and TRBJ2-7; TRBD2 is a possible D gene (6 bases). Sequenced material: PBMCs. The CDR3 DNA is TGTGCCAGTAGTATATACGGGAGCTCCTACGAGCAGTACTTC. Protein: CASSIYGSSYEQYF.